These 6 T cell receptor beta chains were all obtained from the same sample, sequenced in a study of OX40 agonist ivuxolimab in advanced cancers. Generated by immunoSEQ multiplex PCR, the TCRdb table keeps only in-frame clones and is missing some. This table has under 75,000 clones, about four fifths appearing once. The sample was CD4+ or CD8+ T cells sorted from blood, taken in a trial of the OX40 agonist ivuxolimab. The receptors derive from an adult with an advanced solid tumor such as melanoma, head and neck, liver or kidney cancer.

This clone appeared once. The CDR3 spells CSVGTGGEPQHF. In nucleotides, the CDR3 is TGCAGCGTCGGGACAGGGGGTGAGCCCCAGCATTTT. The chain uses TRBV29-1 and TRBJ1-5; TRBD1 matches 11 bases. CDR1 is SQVTM and CDR2 is ANQGSEA in the germline V gene. This CDR3 has 12 residues. V shed 6 bases and J 8 bases; nucleotides not matched to a gene: 3.

The chain couples TRBV9 to TRBJ1-1; D unclear. The CDR3 extends over 13 amino acids. CDR1 and CDR2 (germline): SGDLS, YYNGEE. V gave up 4 bases and J gave up 5 bases, with 12 bases separating them. The CDR3 sequence: CASSLGRGTEAFF. The CDR3 DNA reads as TGTGCCAGCAGCCTCGGCCGGGGTACTGAAGCTTTCTTT.

The V call is TRBV18, the J call TRBJ2-3; 7 bases are shared with TRBD2. CDR3 size: 16 residues. Losses at the gene ends were 3 bases for V and 4 bases for J; bases not matched to a gene: 10. From germline, CDR1 is KGHSH and CDR2 LQKENI. The CDR3 region has the DNA TGTGCCAGCTCACCCCTGGCGGGAGTGGTGGCAGATACGCAGTATTTT. Translation: CASSPLAGVVADTQYF.

The V call is TRBV27, the J call TRBJ1-2; the D is unclear. This CDR3 has 16 residues. CDR1 MNHEY and CDR2 SMNVEV come from the germline V gene (reference sequence). V was clipped by 3 bases and J by 4 bases, with 18 bases between them. As DNA, the CDR3 is TGTGCCAGCAGTTTTTACAGCCCAGACGGTTCCTATGGCTACACCTTC. It specifies CASSFYSPDGSYGYTF.

The V gene is TRBV7-3, the J gene TRBJ2-5; 9 bases are a match to TRBD1. Germline V CDR1 and CDR2: SGHTA, FQGTGA. Trimming at V came to 4 bases and at J to 5 bases, leaving 5 bases not matched to a gene. CDR3 length: 14 residues. This CDR3 is CASSSTGGAETQYF. The CDR3 nucleotides are TGTGCCAGCAGCTCTACAGGGGGCGCGGAGACCCAGTACTTC.

The rearrangement uses TRBV28 and TRBJ1-5; D possibly corresponds to TRBD1 (5 bases). The CDR3 sequence is 14 residues long. The V end lost 5 bases, the J end lost 5 bases, and 13 bases lay between the germline ends. Germline V gives CDR1 MDHEN, CDR2 SYDVKM. The CDR3 here is CASSPTGRYQPQHF. The DNA for the CDR3 is TGTGCCAGCAGTCCTACAGGACGCTATCAGCCCCAGCATTTT.